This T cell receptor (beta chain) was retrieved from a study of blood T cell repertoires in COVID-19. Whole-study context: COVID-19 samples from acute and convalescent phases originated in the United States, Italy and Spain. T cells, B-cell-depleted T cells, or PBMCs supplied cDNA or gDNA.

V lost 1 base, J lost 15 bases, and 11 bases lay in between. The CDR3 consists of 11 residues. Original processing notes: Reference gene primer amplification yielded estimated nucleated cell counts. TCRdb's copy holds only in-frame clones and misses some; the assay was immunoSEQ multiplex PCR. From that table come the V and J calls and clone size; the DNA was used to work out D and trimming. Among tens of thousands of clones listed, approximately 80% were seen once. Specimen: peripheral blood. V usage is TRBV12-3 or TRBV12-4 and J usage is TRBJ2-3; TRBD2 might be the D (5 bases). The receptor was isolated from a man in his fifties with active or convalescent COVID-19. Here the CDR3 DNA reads TGTGCCAGCAGTTTAGAGAGGGATTCCTATTTT. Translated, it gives CASSLERDSYF.